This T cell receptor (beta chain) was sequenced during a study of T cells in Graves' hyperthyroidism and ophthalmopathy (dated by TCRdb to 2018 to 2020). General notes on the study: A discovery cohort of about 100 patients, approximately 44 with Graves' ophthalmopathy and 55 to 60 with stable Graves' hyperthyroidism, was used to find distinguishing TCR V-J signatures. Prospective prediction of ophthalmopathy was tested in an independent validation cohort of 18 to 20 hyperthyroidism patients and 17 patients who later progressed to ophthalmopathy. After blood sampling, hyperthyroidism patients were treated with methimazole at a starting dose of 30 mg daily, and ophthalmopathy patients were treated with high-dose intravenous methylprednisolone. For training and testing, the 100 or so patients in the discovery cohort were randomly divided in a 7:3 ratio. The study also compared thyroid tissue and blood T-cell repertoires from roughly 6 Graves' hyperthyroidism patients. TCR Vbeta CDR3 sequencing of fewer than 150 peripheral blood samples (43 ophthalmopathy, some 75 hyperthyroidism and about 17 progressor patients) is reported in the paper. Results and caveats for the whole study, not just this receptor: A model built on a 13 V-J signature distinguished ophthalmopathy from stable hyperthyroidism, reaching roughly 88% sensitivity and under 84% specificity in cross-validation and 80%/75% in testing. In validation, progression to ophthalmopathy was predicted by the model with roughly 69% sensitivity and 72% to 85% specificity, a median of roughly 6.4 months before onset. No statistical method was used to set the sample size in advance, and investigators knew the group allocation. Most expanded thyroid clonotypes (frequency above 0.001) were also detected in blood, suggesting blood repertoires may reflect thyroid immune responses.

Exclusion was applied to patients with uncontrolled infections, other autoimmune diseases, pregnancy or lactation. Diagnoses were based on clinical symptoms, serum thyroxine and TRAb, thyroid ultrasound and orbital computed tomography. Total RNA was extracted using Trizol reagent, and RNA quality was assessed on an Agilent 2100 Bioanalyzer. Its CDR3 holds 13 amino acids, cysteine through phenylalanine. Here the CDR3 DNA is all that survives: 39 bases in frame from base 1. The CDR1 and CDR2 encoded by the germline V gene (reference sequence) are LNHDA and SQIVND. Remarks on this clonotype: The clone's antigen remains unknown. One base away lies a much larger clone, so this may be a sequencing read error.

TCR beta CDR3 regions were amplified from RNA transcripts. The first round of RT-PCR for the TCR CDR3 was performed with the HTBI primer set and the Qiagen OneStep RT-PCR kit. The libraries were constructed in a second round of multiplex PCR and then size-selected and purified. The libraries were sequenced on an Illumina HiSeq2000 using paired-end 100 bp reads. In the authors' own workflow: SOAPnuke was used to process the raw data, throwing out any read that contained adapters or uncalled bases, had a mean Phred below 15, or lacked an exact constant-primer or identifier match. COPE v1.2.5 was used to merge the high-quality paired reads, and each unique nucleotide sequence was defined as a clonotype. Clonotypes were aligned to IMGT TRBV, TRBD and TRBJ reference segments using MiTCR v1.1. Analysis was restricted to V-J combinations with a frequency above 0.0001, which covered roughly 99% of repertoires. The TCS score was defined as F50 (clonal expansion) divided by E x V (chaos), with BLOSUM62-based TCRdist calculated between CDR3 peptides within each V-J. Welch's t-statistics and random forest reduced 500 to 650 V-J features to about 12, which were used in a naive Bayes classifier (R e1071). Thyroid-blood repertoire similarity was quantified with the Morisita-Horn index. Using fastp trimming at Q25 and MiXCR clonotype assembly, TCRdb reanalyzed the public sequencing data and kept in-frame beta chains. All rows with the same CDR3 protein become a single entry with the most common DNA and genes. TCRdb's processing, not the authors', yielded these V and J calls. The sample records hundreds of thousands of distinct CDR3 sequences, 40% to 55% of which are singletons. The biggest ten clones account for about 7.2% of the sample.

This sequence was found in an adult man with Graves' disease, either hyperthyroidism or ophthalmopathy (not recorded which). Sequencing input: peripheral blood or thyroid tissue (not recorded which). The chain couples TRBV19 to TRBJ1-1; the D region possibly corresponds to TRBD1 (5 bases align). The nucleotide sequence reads TGTGCCAGTAATACAGGCTTGAACACTCAAGCTTTCTTT. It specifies CASNTGLNTQAFF.